Given below is one T cell receptor (beta chain) in context. Its recognized antigen is unknown. No much larger clone exists at a distance of one base, and base qualities are not known. The CDR3 regions of human TCRbeta chains were analyzed by immunosequencing. Turning to the authors' computational methods: TCRs in the repertoires were matched against a reference library of SARS-CoV-2-specific TCRs that had been generated with the MIRA antigen-specificity platform. Breadth was defined as the fraction of unique TCRs that were SARS-CoV-2-associated. Depth was defined as the fraction of total T cells that were SARS-CoV-2-associated. Using the MIRA data, each spike-specific TCR was mapped to the spike region that the TCR reacts to and placed in a CD4 or CD8 class. Log10-transformed breadth and depth values were compared by one-way ANOVA with Sidak's multiple comparisons tests. Not all clones reach the TCRdb copy of this immuneACCESS table, which keeps in-frame sequences only. Checked studies attribute under half of the gap to unresolved V genes and leave the rest unexplained. The DNA gave D and trimming, while V, J and clone size come from that table. The sample profile shows about 63,000 clones; roughly 85% of them were found once. 15% to 20% of the sample goes to the ten largest clones.

This sample is drawn from a study of T cell responses to AZD1222 COVID-19 vaccine (dated by TCRdb to the early 2020s). With regard to the full study: AZD1222 recipients given second doses at about 4 weeks or at about 12 weeks were pooled, since spike-specific TCR depth and breadth were not found to differ between the two schedules. A total of approximately 240 trial participants underwent TCR sequencing, of whom some 210 received two doses of AZD1222 and about 25 received two doses of the MenACWY control vaccine. Trial participants were enrolled into age subgroups of 18-55, 56-69 and 70-plus years, which contained approximately 150, 30 and 60 TCR-sequenced participants, respectively.

CDR1 and CDR2 were assigned from the germline V gene as SGHTA and FQGTGA. Compared with germline, V lacks 4 bases and J lacks 2 bases; bases without a gene match: 4. The CDR3 covers 16 residues, taking in both the cysteine and the phenylalanine. CDR3 DNA is the only sequence kept; it has 48 bases, read in frame from the first base. The time point label on this specimen signifies: baseline before first vaccination. Samples from vaccinated people were obtained from the UK trials COV001 and COV002, which included a single-blind randomized controlled phase 2/3 trial of AZD1222 (ChAdOx1 nCoV-19) in healthy adults. Trial participant PBMC samples were collected at day 0 and day 28 after the second dose for TCRbeta chain sequencing. General findings and caveats noted by the study authors: In the small 56-69-year group, the increase in depth fell short of significance, most likely because of low power. Nearly half of unique spike-specific TCRs reportedly recognized epitopes outside regions mutated in the B.1.351 and B.1.1.7 variants. Because no samples from the day 14 peak response were available, repertoires could be characterized only after the peak T cell response. A significant rise in spike-specific TCR breadth and depth was observed after two AZD1222 doses relative to day 0 and relative to MenACWY recipients. The vaccine-associated CD4 TCRs covered the entire spike protein, and the dominant responses fell in regions 160-218 and 743-854. Only five or six AZD1222 recipients were SARS-CoV-2 seropositive at baseline, limiting conclusions about previously exposed vaccinees. Participants were mostly white British and included more females than males, and it was suggested by the authors that clonal diversity may have been underestimated.

The V and J segments used are TRBV7-3 and TRBJ2-5, and TRBD2 aligns with 13 junction nucleotides. This clonotype was sampled from an adult in good health. The starting material was peripheral blood, obtained on day 0 of AZD1222 vaccination. In nucleotide form, the sequence is TGTGCCAGCAGCTCGGGACTAGCGGGGACGCAAGAGACCCAGTACTTC. Its coded protein is CASSSGLAGTQETQYF.